One and the same sample provided the 10 T cell receptor beta chains below, sequenced in a study of blood T cell repertoires in COVID-19. Clones were sequenced by immunoSEQ multiplex PCR, and TCRdb holds only the in-frame ones, with some missing. Of under 150,000 clones listed, 85% are singletons. The sample consisted of peripheral blood. The receptors were gathered from a woman aged 60-75 years with COVID-19, enrolled during active disease.

V gene TRBV5-6 combines with J gene TRBJ2-4; 10 nucleotides match TRBD1. The V segment lost 4 bases and the J segment 6 bases; nucleotides outside the gene matches: 10. The CDR3 runs 16 residues. Germline-derived CDR1 and CDR2 are SGHDT and YYEEEE. The DNA of the CDR3 is TGTGCCAGCAGCGGTACCGACAGGGGGCGGACAAACATTCAGTACTTC. This codes for CASSGTDRGRTNIQYF.

V usage is TRBV19 and J usage is TRBJ1-5; 8 bases align to TRBD1. The CDR3 is 14 residues long. Looked up from germline, CDR1 is LNHDA and CDR2 is SQIVND (reference sequence). The V gene end was trimmed by 4 bases and the J gene end by 4 bases; junction bases not matched to a gene: 3. CDR3 coding DNA: TGTGCCAGTAGTACTACAGGGGGGAATCAGCCCCAGCATTTT. Amino acids: CASSTTGGNQPQHF.

The chain employs TRBV5-4 and TRBJ2-3, with TRBD2 matching over 11 bases. V shed 4 bases and J 5 bases; nucleotides not matched to a gene: 6. The CDR3 consists of 15 residues. From germline, CDR1 is SGHNT and CDR2 YYREEE (reference sequence). The chain's CDR3 is CASSQLAGVQDTQYF. CDR3 in DNA: TGTGCCAGCAGCCAACTAGCGGGGGTTCAAGATACGCAGTATTTT.

This clone was recorded only once. CDR3 DNA sequence: TGTGCAAGTCGCTTAGCGACGGACAGGGACACTGAAGCTTTCTTT. It specifies CASRLATDRDTEAFF. The V gene is TRBV12-2, the J gene TRBJ1-1; TRBD1, the D gene given by the table, was not confirmed from the DNA. TRBV12-2 is noted as a pseudogene. The CDR3 contains 15 residues.

The chain employs TRBV7-2 and TRBJ2-2; possible D gene TRBD1, 5 bases. CDR1 and CDR2 (germline): SGHTA, FQGNSA. This CDR3 has 17 amino acids. The ends were cut back, 1 base at V and 0 bases at J, with 12 bases in the middle. CDR3 DNA sequence: TGTGCCAGCAGCTTAGTCTCGGACATAGCGAACACCGGGGAGCTGTTTTTT. It translates to CASSLVSDIANTGELFF.

The rearrangement uses TRBV6-5 and TRBJ2-3; no definite D call. V was cut by 5 bases and J by 0 bases, with 6 bases left in between. The CDR3 is 13 amino acids. Germline V gene sequence: CDR1 MNHEY, CDR2 SVGAGI. CDR3 nucleotides: TGTGCCAGCAGTCGAACTAGCACAGATACGCAGTATTTT. Its protein product is CASSRTSTDTQYF.

This sequence joins TRBV6-6 and TRBJ2-7; tentatively, D is TRBD1 (6 bases). This CDR3 spans 16 amino acids. Germline CDR1 and CDR2: MNHNY and SVGAGI (reference sequence). V was cut by 5 bases and J by 0 bases, with 17 bases left in between. CDR3 sequence: CASSPGTYTSSYEQYF. The CDR3 DNA follows: TGTGCCAGCAGTCCCGGGACATATACGAGCTCCTACGAGCAGTACTTC.

The V and J genes are TRBV7-9 and TRBJ2-3, with D possibly matching TRBD1 (5 bases). Germline V gene sequence: CDR1 SEHNR, CDR2 FQNEAQ (reference sequence). Trimming left V 1 base short and J 1 base short, with 12 bases between. The CDR3 consists of 16 residues. The CDR3 region has the DNA TGTGCCAGCAGCTTAGGTGGGCAGGGTCGCACAGATACGCAGTATTTT. It is translated as CASSLGGQGRTDTQYF.

V usage is TRBV18 and J usage is TRBJ2-1; 8 bases map to TRBD2. The CDR3 extends over 13 amino acids. Unmatched junction bases numbered 11, after V lost 4 bases and J lost 15 bases. CDR1 and CDR2 from the germline V gene are KGHSH and LQKENI. CDR3 coding DNA: TGTGCCAGCTCACTCCTCACTAGCGGTGGGGTGTTCTTC. This gives the protein CASSLLTSGGVFF. Using reference TRBV18 and TRBJ2-1 for the parts outside the CDR3, the full variable domain is NAGVMQNPRHLVRRRGQEARLRCSPMKGHSHVYWYRQLPEEGLKFMVYLQKENIIDESGMPKERFSAEFPKEGPSILRIQQVVRGDSAAYFCASSLLTSGGVFFGPGTRLTVL.

The genes are TRBV4-1 and TRBJ2-7; D is unclear. V was pared by 0 bases and J by 4 bases, with 7 bases between. The length of the CDR3 is 13 residues. Germline CDR1 and CDR2: MGHRA and YSYEKL. Here the CDR3 reads CASSQDLRYEQYF. CDR3 coding DNA: TGCGCCAGCAGCCAAGATTTACGGTACGAGCAGTACTTC.